One T cell receptor (beta chain) is described in this entry. This sample stems from a study of beta chain features in type 1 diabetes. What was sequenced were expressed TCRB transcripts, since all of the isolated RNA had been reverse transcribed. Method: immunoSEQ multiplex PCR; TCRdb's copy keeps in-frame clones and lacks some. The sample shows 900,000 or so clones, 15% to 20% of them seen only once. Trimming removed 2 bases from V and 0 bases from J; junction bases left unmatched: 7. CDR3 length: 16 amino acids. V is TRBV23-1 and J is TRBJ2-7, with 7 bases fitting TRBD1. TRBV23-1 is an ORF for which the function is uncertain. The clonotype was recovered from a woman between 18 and 29 years old in good health. Material: naive CD4+ T cells from blood. The CDR3 reads CASSQVRGYFSYEQYF. The CDR3, as DNA: TGCGCCAGCAGTCAAGTCAGGGGGTACTTCTCCTACGAGCAGTACTTC.